This TCR beta chain was sequenced during a study of blood T cell repertoires in COVID-19. The Seattle patients, enrolled during active infection, were followed longitudinally. In the original analysis: Scientists estimated how many nucleated cells there were by amplifying reference gene primers. Measured with immunoSEQ multiplex PCR; TCRdb has only the in-frame clones, and not every one. V and J calls and clone size come straight from that table; D and trimming were deduced from the DNA. The sample includes 110,000 or so clones, 85% of them seen just once. V lost 0 bases, J lost 8 bases, and 19 bases stayed unmatched. Germline CDR1 LGHDT, CDR2 YNNKEL (reference sequence). The CDR3 is 21 residues long.

The TCR was taken from a woman aged 60-75 years with COVID-19, enrolled during active disease. The sequenced sample was peripheral blood. The chain couples TRBV3-1 (or the pseudogene TRBV3-2) to TRBJ2-1; 13 nucleotides match TRBD2. This chain's CDR3 is CASSQEIGRTSGGTRRDEQFF. The CDR3 DNA follows: TGTGCCAGCAGCCAAGAAATAGGGAGGACTAGCGGGGGTACAAGAAGAGATGAGCAGTTCTTC.